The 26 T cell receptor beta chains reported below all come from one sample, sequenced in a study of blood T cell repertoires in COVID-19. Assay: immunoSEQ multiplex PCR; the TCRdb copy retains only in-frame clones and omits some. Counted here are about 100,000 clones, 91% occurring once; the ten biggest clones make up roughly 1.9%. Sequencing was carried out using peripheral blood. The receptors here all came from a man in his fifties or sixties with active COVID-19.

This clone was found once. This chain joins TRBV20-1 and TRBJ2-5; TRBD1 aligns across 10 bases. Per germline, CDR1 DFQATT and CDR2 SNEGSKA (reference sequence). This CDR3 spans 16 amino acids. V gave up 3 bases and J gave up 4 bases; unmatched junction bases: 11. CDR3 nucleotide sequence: TGCAGTGCTAGTCCGGGACAGGGGTTAAGTGGAGAGACCCAGTACTTC. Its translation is CSASPGQGLSGETQYF.

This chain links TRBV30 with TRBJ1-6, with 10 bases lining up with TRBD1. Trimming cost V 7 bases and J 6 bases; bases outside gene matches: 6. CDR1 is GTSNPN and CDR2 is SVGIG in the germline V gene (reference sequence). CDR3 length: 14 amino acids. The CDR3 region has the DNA TGTGCCTTAACCCGGGACAGGGGTAATTCACCCCTCCACTTT. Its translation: CALTRDRGNSPLHF.

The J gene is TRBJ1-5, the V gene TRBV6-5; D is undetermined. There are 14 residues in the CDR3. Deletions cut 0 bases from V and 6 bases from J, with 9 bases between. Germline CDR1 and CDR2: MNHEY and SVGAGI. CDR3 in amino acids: CASSYSEVGQPQHF. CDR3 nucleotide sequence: TGTGCCAGCAGTTACTCAGAGGTGGGTCAGCCCCAGCATTTT.

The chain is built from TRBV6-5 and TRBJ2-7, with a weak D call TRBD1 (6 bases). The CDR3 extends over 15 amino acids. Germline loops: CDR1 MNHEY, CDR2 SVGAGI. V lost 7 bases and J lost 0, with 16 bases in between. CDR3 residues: CASNNDRRSSYEQYV. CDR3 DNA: TGTGCCAGCAACAATGACAGGAGGAGCTCCTACGAGCAGTACGTC.

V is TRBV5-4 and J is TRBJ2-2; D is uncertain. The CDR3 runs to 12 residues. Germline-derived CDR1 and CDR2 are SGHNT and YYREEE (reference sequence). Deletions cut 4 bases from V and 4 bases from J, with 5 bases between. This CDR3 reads CASSPSTGELFF. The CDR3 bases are TGTGCCAGCAGCCCTAGCACCGGGGAGCTGTTTTTT.

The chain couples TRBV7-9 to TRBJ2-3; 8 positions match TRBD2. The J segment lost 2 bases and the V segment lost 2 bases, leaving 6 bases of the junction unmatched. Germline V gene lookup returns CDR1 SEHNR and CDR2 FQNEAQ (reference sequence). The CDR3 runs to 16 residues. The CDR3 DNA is TGTGCCAGCAGCTTACTTGCGGGGGGCTACACAGATACGCAGTATTTT. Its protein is CASSLLAGGYTDTQYF.

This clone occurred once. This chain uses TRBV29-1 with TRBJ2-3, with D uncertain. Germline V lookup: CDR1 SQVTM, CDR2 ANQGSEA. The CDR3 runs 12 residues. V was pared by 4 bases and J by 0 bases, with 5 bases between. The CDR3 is CSVGQSTDTQYF. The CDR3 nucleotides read TGCAGCGTTGGGCAGAGCACAGATACGCAGTATTTT.

The CDR3 DNA reads TGTGCCAGCTCACTGACAGGGAACACAGATACGCAGTATTTT. It is translated as CASSLTGNTDTQYF. The rearrangement links TRBV18 to TRBJ2-3, with TRBD1 matching over 7 bases. Per the germline V gene, CDR1 is KGHSH and CDR2 is LQKENI. J gave up 2 bases and V 4 bases, and 3 bases lay outside the gene matches. The CDR3 is 14 residues long.

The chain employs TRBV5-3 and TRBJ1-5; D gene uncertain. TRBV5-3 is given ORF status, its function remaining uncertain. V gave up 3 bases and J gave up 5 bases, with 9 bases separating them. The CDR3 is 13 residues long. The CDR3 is CARSSPVYQPQHF. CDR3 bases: TGTGCCAGAAGCTCCCCAGTATATCAGCCCCAGCATTTT.

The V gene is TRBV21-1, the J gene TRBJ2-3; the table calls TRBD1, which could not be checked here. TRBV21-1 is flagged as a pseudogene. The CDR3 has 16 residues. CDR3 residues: CASSKLGTGETDTQYF. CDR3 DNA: TGTGCCAGCAGCAAACTAGGAACAGGGGAAACAGATACGCAGTATTTT.

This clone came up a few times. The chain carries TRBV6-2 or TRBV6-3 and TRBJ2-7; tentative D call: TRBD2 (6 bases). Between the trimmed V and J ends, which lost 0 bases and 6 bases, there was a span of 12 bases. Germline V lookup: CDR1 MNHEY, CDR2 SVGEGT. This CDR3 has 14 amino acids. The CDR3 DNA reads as TGTGCCAGCAGTTACTCGAGTGTCGGGAGCGAGCAGTACGTC. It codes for CASSYSSVGSEQYV.

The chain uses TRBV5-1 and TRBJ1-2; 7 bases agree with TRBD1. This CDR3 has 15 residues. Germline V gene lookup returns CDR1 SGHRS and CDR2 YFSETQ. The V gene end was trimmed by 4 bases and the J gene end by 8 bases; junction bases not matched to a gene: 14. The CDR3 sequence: CASSPARQGRGGYTF. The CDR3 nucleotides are TGCGCCAGCAGCCCGGCCCGACAGGGACGTGGCGGCTACACCTTC.

CDR3 bases: TGTGCCAGCAGCCAAGAAGGACTGCCGGGGTCACCCCTCCACTTT. Residues: CASSQEGLPGSPLHF. The chain uses TRBV4-2 and TRBJ1-6; D unresolved. Per the germline V gene, CDR1 is LGHNA and CDR2 is YNFKEQ. The CDR3 contains 15 residues. V dropped 0 bases and J dropped 10 bases, with 13 bases sitting between them.

The CDR3 protein is CASSPSGLFTGELFF. The DNA of the CDR3 is TGTGCCAGCAGCCCTAGCGGGCTATTCACCGGGGAGCTGTTTTTT. The chain couples TRBV7-3 to TRBJ2-2; 8 nucleotides match TRBD2. CDR1 and CDR2 (germline): SGHTA, FQGTGA. The CDR3 covers 15 residues. Trimming cost V 5 bases and J 4 bases; bases outside gene matches: 6.

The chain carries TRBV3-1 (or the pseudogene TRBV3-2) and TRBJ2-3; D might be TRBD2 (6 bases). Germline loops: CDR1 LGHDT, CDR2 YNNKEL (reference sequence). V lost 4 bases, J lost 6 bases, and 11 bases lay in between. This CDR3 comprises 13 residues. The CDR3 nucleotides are TGTGCCAGCAGCCCTACCAGCGGGGATACGCAGTATTTT. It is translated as CASSPTSGDTQYF.

For the CDR3, the DNA is TGTGCCAGCAGCTCGAGCGGACGAGATACGCAGTATTTT. Translation: CASSSSGRDTQYF. The rearrangement links TRBV7-3 to TRBJ2-3; a possible D gene is TRBD2 (5 bases). CDR3 length: 13 amino acids. V shed 4 bases and J shed 5 bases, with 10 bases lying between them. In germline, CDR1 is SGHTA, CDR2 FQGTGA.

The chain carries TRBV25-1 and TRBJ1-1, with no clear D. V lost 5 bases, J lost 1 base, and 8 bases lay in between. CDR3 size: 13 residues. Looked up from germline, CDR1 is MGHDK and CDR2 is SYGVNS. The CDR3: CASSLAANTEAFF. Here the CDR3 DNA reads TGTGCCAGCAGTCTGGCCGCGAACACTGAAGCTTTCTTT.

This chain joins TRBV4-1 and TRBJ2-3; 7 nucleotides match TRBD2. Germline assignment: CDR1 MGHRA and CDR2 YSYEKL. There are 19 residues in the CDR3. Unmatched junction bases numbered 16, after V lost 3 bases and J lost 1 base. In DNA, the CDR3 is TGCGCCAGCAGCCAGGTTAGCGGGCCGGCTTACCTCGGCACAGATACGCAGTATTTT. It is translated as CASSQVSGPAYLGTDTQYF.

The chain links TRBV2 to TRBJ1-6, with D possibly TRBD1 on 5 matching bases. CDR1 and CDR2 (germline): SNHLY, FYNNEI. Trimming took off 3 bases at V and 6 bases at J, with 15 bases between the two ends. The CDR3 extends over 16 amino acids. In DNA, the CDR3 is TGTGCCAGCAGTGAGGCAGGACGGGGGTTTAATTCACCCCTCCACTTT. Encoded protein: CASSEAGRGFNSPLHF.

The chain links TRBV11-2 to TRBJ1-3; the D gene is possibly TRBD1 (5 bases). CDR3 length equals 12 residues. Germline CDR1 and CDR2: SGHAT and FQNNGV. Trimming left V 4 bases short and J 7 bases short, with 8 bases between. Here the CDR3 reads CASSSGGNTIYF. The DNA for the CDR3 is TGTGCCAGCAGCTCCGGGGGGAACACCATATATTTT.

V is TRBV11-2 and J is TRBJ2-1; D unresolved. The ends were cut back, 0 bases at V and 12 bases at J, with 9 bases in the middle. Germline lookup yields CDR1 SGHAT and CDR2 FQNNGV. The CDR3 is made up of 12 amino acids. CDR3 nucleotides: TGTGCCAGCAGCTTAGATCCGGCAGGGCAGTTCTTC. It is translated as CASSLDPAGQFF.

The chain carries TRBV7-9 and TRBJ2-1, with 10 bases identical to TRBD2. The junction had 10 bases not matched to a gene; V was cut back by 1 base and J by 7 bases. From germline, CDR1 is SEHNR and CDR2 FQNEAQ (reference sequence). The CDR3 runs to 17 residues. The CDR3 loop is CASSLVGQREGRNEQFF. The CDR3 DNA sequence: TGTGCCAGCAGCTTAGTAGGGCAGCGGGAGGGCCGAAATGAGCAGTTCTTC.

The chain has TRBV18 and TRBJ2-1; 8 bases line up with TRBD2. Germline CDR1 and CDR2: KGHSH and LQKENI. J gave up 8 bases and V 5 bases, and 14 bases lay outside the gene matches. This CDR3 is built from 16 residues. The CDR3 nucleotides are TGTGCCAGCTCATCGCGGGAGGATCCGTGGGGTGATGAGCAGTTCTTC. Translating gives CASSSREDPWGDEQFF.

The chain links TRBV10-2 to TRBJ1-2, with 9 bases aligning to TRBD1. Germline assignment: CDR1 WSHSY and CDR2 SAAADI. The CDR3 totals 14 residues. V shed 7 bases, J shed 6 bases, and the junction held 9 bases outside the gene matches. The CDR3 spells CASTSGTGNDGYTF. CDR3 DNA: TGCGCCAGCACTTCCGGGACAGGGAATGATGGCTACACCTTC.

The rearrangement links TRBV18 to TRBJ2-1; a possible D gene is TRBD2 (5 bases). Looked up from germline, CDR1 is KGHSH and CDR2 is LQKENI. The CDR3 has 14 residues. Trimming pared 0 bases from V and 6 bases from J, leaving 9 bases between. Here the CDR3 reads CASSPPELVNEQFF. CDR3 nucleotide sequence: TGTGCCAGCTCACCACCGGAACTAGTCAATGAGCAGTTCTTC.

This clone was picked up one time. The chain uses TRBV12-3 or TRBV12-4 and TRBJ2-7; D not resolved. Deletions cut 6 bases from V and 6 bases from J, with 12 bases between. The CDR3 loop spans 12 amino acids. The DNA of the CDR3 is TGTGCCAGCAGCAATAGCCCGGGCGAGCAGTACGTC. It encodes CASSNSPGEQYV.